The 26 T cell receptor beta chains presented below share a single source sample, sequenced in a study of blood T cell repertoires in COVID-19. Profiling relied on immunoSEQ multiplex PCR, and the TCRdb table lists in-frame clones only, not all of them. The sample includes about 60,000 clones, around 90% seen only once; the top ten take about 4.5%. The source material was peripheral blood. The source is a man aged 60-69 years with acute or convalescent COVID-19.

The V call is TRBV9, the J call TRBJ2-7; D might be TRBD2 (5 bases). The CDR3 totals 14 residues. CDR1 is SGDLS, CDR2 YYNGEE, per germline. V was clipped by 4 bases and J by 2 bases, with 13 bases between them. The CDR3 sequence is CASSPGVLTYEQYF. The CDR3 nucleotides read TGTGCCAGCAGCCCCGGGGTCCTAACCTACGAGCAGTACTTC.

The chain has TRBV28 and TRBJ2-3, with 7 nucleotides matching TRBD2. Looked up from germline, CDR1 is MDHEN and CDR2 is SYDVKM. The CDR3 totals 15 residues. V was clipped by 1 base and J by 4 bases; unmatched bases: 5. CDR3 sequence: CASSLLGLAADTQYF. Here the CDR3 DNA reads TGTGCCAGCAGTTTATTGGGTCTAGCGGCAGATACGCAGTATTTT.

The rearrangement links TRBV28 to TRBJ1-2; 7 bases fit TRBD1. CDR3 length equals 15 residues. Germline V gene lookup returns CDR1 MDHEN and CDR2 SYDVKM. V lost 5 bases, J lost 5 bases, and 11 bases stayed unmatched. DNA for the CDR3: TGTGCCAGCAGTCAGACAGGGCTTCTGTATTATGGCTACACCTTC. Encoded protein: CASSQTGLLYYGYTF.

This sequence joins TRBV12-5 and TRBJ2-1; TRBD2 is a possible D gene (5 bases). Germline V gene sequence: CDR1 LGHNT, CDR2 FRNRAP. The CDR3 consists of 11 residues. V was cut by 5 bases and J by 10 bases, with 9 bases left in between. In nucleotides, the CDR3 is TGTGCTAGTGGTAGTGTAGCGGAGCAGTTCTTC. This gives the protein CASGSVAEQFF.

This clone was counted only a few times. The CDR3 reads CASSPPWPGRNSGNTIYF. CDR3 nucleotide sequence: TGTGCCAGCAGCCCCCCTTGGCCAGGCCGAAACTCTGGAAACACCATATATTTT. The V call is TRBV28, the J call TRBJ1-3; no firm D call. V shed 6 bases and J shed 0 bases, with 21 bases lying between them. The CDR3 length is 18 residues. Germline lookup yields CDR1 MDHEN and CDR2 SYDVKM.

CDR3 DNA: TGTGCCAGCAGCTTAAGGCCTGGGAGTAGCTATGGCTACACCTTC. Translation gives CASSLRPGSSYGYTF. J is TRBJ1-2 and V is TRBV5-8, with D unclear. Germline CDR1 and CDR2: SGHTS and YDEGEE. Trimming shortened V by 2 bases and J by 4 bases, and 15 bases separated the two germline ends. This CDR3 has 15 amino acids.

This chain joins TRBV9 and TRBJ2-3, with 13 bases aligning to TRBD2. The CDR3 totals 15 residues. Germline V gives CDR1 SGDLS, CDR2 YYNGEE. J gave up 5 bases and V 6 bases, and 6 bases lay outside the gene matches. The CDR3 DNA sequence: TGTGCCAGCACCCGGACTAGCGGGAGAATAGATACGCAGTATTTT. It translates to CASTRTSGRIDTQYF.

The V and J genes are TRBV6-5 and TRBJ2-5; D not certain. Germline V gene lookup returns CDR1 MNHEY and CDR2 SVGAGI. Trimming pared 8 bases from V and 0 bases from J, leaving 7 bases between. There are 12 residues in the CDR3. The CDR3 reads CASSKYQETQYF. In nucleotides, the CDR3 is TGTGCCAGCTCTAAGTACCAAGAGACCCAGTACTTC.

J is TRBJ1-2 and V is TRBV19, with D perhaps matching TRBD1 (5 bases). The CDR3 totals 12 residues. The germline CDR1 and CDR2 sequences are LNHDA and SQIVND (reference sequence). Trimming took off 5 bases at V and 4 bases at J, with 8 bases between the two ends. The CDR3 nucleotides read TGTGCCAGTAGTGACAGACCCTATGGCTACACCTTC. It encodes CASSDRPYGYTF.

The chain carries TRBV7-3 and TRBJ1-1; no reliable D call. V was cut by 3 bases and J by 3 bases, with 8 bases left in between. The CDR3 is 13 residues long. CDR1 is SGHTA and CDR2 is FQGTGA in the germline V gene. CDR3 protein: CASSFWRDTEAFF. The CDR3 DNA sequence: TGTGCCAGCAGCTTCTGGCGGGACACTGAAGCTTTCTTT.

This chain uses TRBV19 with TRBJ2-1; D is unresolved. Trimming stripped 5 bases from V and 6 bases from J, with 11 bases between. CDR1 is LNHDA and CDR2 is SQIVND in the germline V gene (reference sequence). This CDR3 is 13 amino acids long. As DNA, the CDR3 is TGTGCCAGTAGTCCACGAACGGTCAATGAGCAGTTCTTC. This translates into CASSPRTVNEQFF. Based on the CDR3 plus reference TRBV19 and TRBJ2-1, the full variable domain is DGGITQSPKYLFRKEGQNVTLSCEQNLNHDAMYWYRQDPGQGLRLIYYSQIVNDFQKGDIAEGYSVSREKKESFPLTVTSAQKNPTAFYLCASSPRTVNEQFFGPGTRLTVL.

The chain recombines TRBV5-4 with TRBJ2-6; weak D call: TRBD1 (5 bases). V lost 4 bases, J lost 2 bases, and 16 bases lay in between. Germline V lookup: CDR1 SGHNT, CDR2 YYREEE (reference sequence). CDR3 length: 17 residues. The CDR3 DNA reads as TGTGCCAGCAGCCCTGTCCGCTCAGGGACTGGGGCCAACGTCCTGACTTTC. Residues: CASSPVRSGTGANVLTF.

V and J are TRBV28 and TRBJ2-3; 8 positions match TRBD1. The junction had 9 bases not matched to a gene; V was cut back by 5 bases and J by 2 bases. The CDR3 has 16 residues. Germline-derived CDR1 and CDR2 are MDHEN and SYDVKM. CDR3 sequence reads: CASSDSRQGTTDTQYF. The CDR3 DNA is TGTGCCAGCAGTGACTCAAGACAGGGGACCACAGATACGCAGTATTTT.

This clone was recorded a few times. The chain has TRBV28 and TRBJ2-7; 10 bases line up with TRBD1. V lost 3 bases, J lost 5 bases, and 10 bases stayed unmatched. This CDR3 is 16 amino acids long. From germline, CDR1 is MDHEN and CDR2 SYDVKM. CDR3 bases: TGTGCCAGCAGTTTTTTTCCGACAGGGGGCAAAAACGAGCAGTACTTC. This sequence encodes CASSFFPTGGKNEQYF.

The rearrangement joins TRBV5-4 to TRBJ2-2; D is perhaps TRBD1 (6 bases). CDR3 length: 15 residues. V lost 0 bases and J 4 bases, leaving 10 bases between the germline ends. Germline CDR1 SGHNT, CDR2 YYREEE (reference sequence). CDR3 DNA sequence: TGTGCCAGCAGCTTGGACAGGGAAGGCACCGGGGAGCTGTTTTTT. This encodes CASSLDREGTGELFF.

The V call is TRBV14, the J call TRBJ2-5; D possibly corresponds to TRBD2 (5 bases). Trimming took off 1 base at V and 5 bases at J, with 11 bases between the two ends. Per the germline V gene, CDR1 is SGHDN and CDR2 is FVKESK. This CDR3 region has 14 residues. CDR3 in DNA: TGTGCCAGCAGCCAAGCCGAGGGTGGTGAGACCCAGTACTTC. It codes for CASSQAEGGETQYF.

The chain carries TRBV10-3 and TRBJ1-2; 7 bases are a match to TRBD1. The germline gives CDR1 ENHRY, CDR2 SYGVKD. This CDR3 is 17 amino acids long. With 1 base clipped from V and 2 bases from J, the junction kept 10 bases outside the gene matches. The CDR3 DNA reads as TGTGCCATCAGTGAGTGGGGGACAGCCGACCCAAACTATGGCTACACCTTC. This encodes CAISEWGTADPNYGYTF.

This clone occurred a few times. CDR3 in DNA: TGTGCCAGCACGAGGGACACGAACACCGGGGAGCTGTTTTTT. Residues: CASTRDTNTGELFF. The J gene is TRBJ2-2, the V gene TRBV28, with D perhaps TRBD1 (6 bases). The CDR3 extends over 14 amino acids. CDR1 and CDR2 (germline): MDHEN, SYDVKM. The V gene lost 7 bases and the J gene lost 0 bases, with 9 bases spanning the gap.

This rearrangement joins TRBV7-9 to TRBJ2-7, with a weak D call TRBD1 (6 bases). Per germline, CDR1 SEHNR and CDR2 FQNEAQ (reference sequence). V lost 7 bases, J lost 0 bases, and 19 bases lay in between. The CDR3 extends over 16 amino acids. This CDR3 is CASINPPRGPSYEQYF. DNA of the CDR3: TGTGCCAGCATCAACCCTCCCAGGGGACCCTCCTACGAGCAGTACTTC.

V usage is TRBV29-1 and J usage is TRBJ2-1; D is possibly TRBD1 (5 bases). This CDR3 has 12 residues. Germline-derived CDR1 and CDR2 are SQVTM and ANQGSEA. V was pared by 5 bases and J by 8 bases, with 13 bases between. This CDR3 reads CSVSMDTHEQFF. CDR3 coding DNA: TGCAGCGTTTCAATGGACACGCATGAGCAGTTCTTC.

The chain employs TRBV28 and TRBJ1-2, with 11 nucleotides matching TRBD1. The ends lost 6 bases at V and 4 bases at J; junction bases unmatched: 7. This CDR3 region has 15 residues. The germline gives CDR1 MDHEN, CDR2 SYDVKM. The CDR3 coding sequence is TGTGCCAGCAGACGGACAGGGGGCTCGTCCTATGGCTACACCTTC. This codes for CASRRTGGSSYGYTF.

The rearrangement uses TRBV9 and TRBJ2-1; TRBD2 matches 11 bases. Germline V gives CDR1 SGDLS, CDR2 YYNGEE. V lost 4 bases and J lost 12; bases outside the gene matches: 9. This CDR3 is 14 amino acids long. CDR3 sequence reads: CASSPTSGRDGQFF. In DNA, the CDR3 is TGTGCCAGCAGCCCCACTAGCGGGAGAGACGGGCAGTTCTTC.

Turning to this clone: Different DNA sequences within this sample yield the same CDR3. The chain carries TRBV7-2 and TRBJ1-2; D perhaps matches TRBD1 (5 bases). The CDR3 has 12 residues. Germline lookup yields CDR1 SGHTA and CDR2 FQGNSA. V lost 5 bases and J 3 bases, leaving 7 bases between the germline ends. The CDR3 spells CASSPGYYGYTF. DNA of the CDR3: TGTGCCAGCAGCCCAGGGTACTATGGCTACACCTTC.

The chain couples TRBV24-1 to TRBJ1-2; 8 bases align to TRBD1. The V gene's germline CDR1 is KGHDR and CDR2 SFDVKD. With V trimmed by 5 bases and J by 0 bases, 13 bases remained unmatched. The CDR3 contains 18 residues. Written as DNA, the CDR3 is TGTGCCACCAGTGCTCCCAGGGGACAGGATCCTACTAACTATGGCTACACCTTC. The encoded protein is CATSAPRGQDPTNYGYTF.

The J gene is TRBJ1-1, the V gene TRBV30; D uncertain. V dropped 2 bases and J dropped 1 base, with 17 bases sitting between them. There are 16 residues in the CDR3. CDR1 is GTSNPN and CDR2 is SVGIG in the germline V gene (reference sequence). CDR3 in amino acids: CAWSPTSGRRNTEAFF. As DNA, the CDR3 is TGTGCCTGGAGTCCGACGTCGGGGAGGAGGAACACTGAAGCTTTCTTT.

This chain connects TRBV29-1 to TRBJ2-1; 7 positions match TRBD2. Per germline, CDR1 SQVTM and CDR2 ANQGSEA. CDR3 size: 13 residues. The V segment lost 8 bases and the J segment 7 bases; nucleotides outside the gene matches: 11. CDR3 residues: CSSRLAAANEQFF. The CDR3 region has the DNA TGCAGCAGCAGGCTAGCGGCCGCGAATGAGCAGTTCTTC.